This is a list of T cell receptor beta chains from one sample in a study of cytomegalovirus exposure and HLA in healthy donors. Only in-frame clones appear in the TCRdb table, and some are missing; sequencing was by immunoSEQ multiplex PCR. The data contain some 190,000 clones, about 77% of them seen just once; the ten biggest clones take up about 2.5%. Sequencing was performed on PBMCs. These receptors came from a woman in her 30s in good health and CMV-seropositive. CDR3s include the opening cysteine and the closing phenylalanine or tryptophan. Each record gives: clone size, D gene, J gene, V gene, CDR3 protein, CDR3 DNA. D genes are given only for firm matches. Part of the rows lack a size; the others show once, few, many or a class for expanded clones.

>.|.|TRBJ2-6|TRBV5-6
CASSSYSSGANVLTF
TGTGCCAGCAGCTCTTATAGCTCTGGGGCCAACGTCCTGACTTTC
>.|.|TRBJ2-7|TRBV6-5
CASSLGQSEQYF
TGTGCCAGCAGTCTTGGACAGAGCGAGCAGTACTTC
>once|.|TRBJ2-7|TRBV9
CASSVRTTTYEQYF
TGTGCCAGCAGCGTACGGACAACAACCTACGAGCAGTACTTC
>.|TRBD1|TRBJ1-2|TRBV7-9
CASSPGQGAYGYTF
TGTGCCAGCAGCCCCGGACAGGGGGCCTATGGCTACACCTTC
>.|.|TRBJ1-6|TRBV5-6
CASSFQPLHF
TGTGCCAGCAGCTTTCAGCCCCTCCACTTT
>.|.|TRBJ2-6|TRBV6-5
CASSYNQDSGANVLTF
TGTGCCAGCAGTTACAACCAGGACTCTGGGGCCAACGTCCTGACTTTC
>.|.|TRBJ1-2|TRBV5-6
CASSPNHPGLLYGYTF
TGTGCCAGCAGCCCTAACCACCCGGGACTCCTCTATGGCTACACCTTC
>.|.|TRBJ2-3|TRBV7-2
CASTLGGDTQYF
TGTGCCAGCACCCTGGGAGGTGATACGCAGTATTTT
>.|TRBD1|TRBJ1-4|TRBV4-3
CASSRDREEKLFF
TGCGCCAGCAGCCGCGACAGGGAAGAAAAACTGTTTTTT
>.|.|TRBJ2-5|TRBV7-2
CASSRDRRETQYF
TGTGCCAGCAGCCGAGACAGGAGAGAGACCCAGTACTTC
>.|TRBD1|TRBJ1-2|TRBV2
CASSPTGTYGYTF
TGTGCCAGCAGTCCGACAGGGACCTATGGCTACACCTTC
>.|.|TRBJ2-5|TRBV5-1
CASSFETRGEETQYF
TGCGCCAGCAGCTTTGAGACGCGGGGTGAAGAGACCCAGTACTTC
>once|.|TRBJ1-1|TRBV5-4
CASSLDGGLQEAFF
TGTGCCAGCAGCTTGGATGGAGGCTTGCAAGAAGCTTTCTTT
>.|.|TRBJ1-2|TRBV19
CASTLQGRDGYTF
TGTGCCAGTACCCTACAGGGTCGGGATGGCTACACCTTC
>once|TRBD2|TRBJ2-4|TRBV5-4
CASSLGWGSGGAGIQYF
TGTGCCAGCAGCTTGGGATGGGGGAGCGGGGGGGCGGGCATTCAGTACTTC
>few|TRBD2|TRBJ2-3|TRBV19
CASRKSGTSFRGTDTQYF
TGTGCCAGTAGGAAGTCCGGGACTAGCTTTAGGGGCACAGATACGCAGTATTTT
>once|.|TRBJ2-3|TRBV13
CASGPTGLRDTQYF
TGTGCCAGCGGCCCAACTGGACTTAGGGATACGCAGTATTTT
>.|.|TRBJ2-5|TRBV10-3
CAISETALQETQYF
TGTGCCATCAGTGAGACAGCTCTCCAAGAGACCCAGTACTTC
>.|.|TRBJ2-1|TRBV28
CASRLPGSYNEQFF
TGTGCCAGCAGGCTACCCGGCTCCTACAATGAGCAGTTCTTC
>.|TRBD2|TRBJ2-3|TRBV19
CASSTGGGNTDTQYF
TGTGCCAGTAGTACCGGCGGGGGGAACACAGATACGCAGTATTTT
>.|.|TRBJ2-3|TRBV30
CAWSLTDTQYF
TGTGCCTGGAGTCTCACAGATACGCAGTATTTT
>.|TRBD1|TRBJ1-6|TRBV11-2
CASSNRDRSSYNSPLHF
TGTGCCAGCAGCAACAGGGACAGAAGCTCCTATAATTCACCCCTCCACTTT
>.|TRBD1|TRBJ2-7|TRBV28
CASSSGQNYEQYF
TGTGCCAGCAGTTCGGGACAGAACTACGAGCAGTACTTC
>.|TRBD2|TRBJ2-3|TRBV4-1
CASSQPLAGAPRGDTQYF
TGCGCCAGCAGCCAACCACTAGCGGGGGCCCCGAGAGGAGATACGCAGTATTTT
>.|.|TRBJ2-2|TRBV5-1
CASSLFEESGSGELFF
TGCGCCAGCAGCTTGTTTGAAGAGTCAGGGTCCGGGGAGCTGTTTTTT
>.|.|TRBJ1-2|TRBV28
CASSFAGHGYTF
TGTGCCAGCAGTTTCGCAGGGCACGGCTACACCTTC
>.|.|TRBJ1-2|TRBV7-2
CASSLSAGVSANYGYTF
TGTGCCAGCAGCTTAAGCGCCGGAGTTTCCGCAAACTATGGCTACACCTTC
>.|TRBD1|TRBJ2-7|TRBV14
CASSRHRGYEQYF
TGTGCCAGCAGCCGCCACAGGGGCTACGAGCAGTACTTC
>.|TRBD2|TRBJ2-2|TRBV10-3
CAISGGSGGPTGELFF
TGTGCCATCAGTGGCGGTAGCGGGGGCCCCACCGGGGAGCTGTTTTTT
>.|.|TRBJ1-5|TRBV12-5
CAPPSDSHLQHF
TGTGCTCCCCCCTCGGACTCCCACCTCCAGCATTTT
>.|.|TRBJ1-5|TRBV5-1
CASSLWGDSNQPQHF
TGCGCCAGCAGCTTATGGGGGGATAGCAATCAGCCCCAGCATTTT
>.|.|TRBJ2-7|TRBV6-1
CASRFQDFYEQYF
TGTGCCAGCCGATTCCAGGATTTCTACGAGCAGTACTTC
>.|.|TRBJ2-1|TRBV7-6
CASSLQGSSYNEQFF
TGTGCCAGCAGCCTACAGGGAAGTTCCTACAATGAGCAGTTCTTC
>.|TRBD1|TRBJ2-7|TRBV19
CASSLGQGSNEQYF
TGTGCCAGTAGTCTGGGACAGGGGAGTAACGAGCAGTACTTC
>.|TRBD1|TRBJ2-5|TRBV5-8
CASSLRTGGLQETQYF
TGTGCCAGCAGCCTCCGGACAGGGGGCCTCCAAGAGACCCAGTACTTC
>.|TRBD1|TRBJ2-7|TRBV28
CASSLFRQGNYEQYF
TGTGCCAGCAGTTTATTTCGACAGGGTAACTACGAGCAGTACTTC
>once|TRBD1|TRBJ1-2|TRBV10-3
CAINGQGAYGYTF
TGTGCCATCAACGGACAGGGAGCGTATGGCTACACCTTC
>.|TRBD1|TRBJ2-5|TRBV4-1
CASSQENRGWQETQYF
TGCGCCAGCAGCCAAGAGAACAGGGGGTGGCAAGAGACCCAGTACTTC
>.|TRBD1|TRBJ2-3|TRBV27
CASSRDRGTDTQYF
TGTGCCAGCAGTCGGGACAGGGGCACAGATACGCAGTATTTT
>few|TRBD2|TRBJ2-7|TRBV7-9
CASSLAGGDEQYF
TGTGCCAGCAGCTTAGCGGGAGGGGACGAGCAGTACTTC
>.|.|TRBJ2-6|TRBV7-3
CASSSEGLAGANVLTF
TGTGCCAGCAGCTCCGAAGGGCTAGCGGGGGCCAACGTCCTGACTTTC
>few|.|TRBJ2-3|TRBV6-6
CASSYAGATDTQYF
TGTGCCAGCAGTTACGCGGGGGCCACAGATACGCAGTATTTT
>.|TRBD1|TRBJ1-2|TRBV27
CASSSRDRAAWAGYTF
TGTGCCAGCAGTTCTCGGGACAGGGCTGCTTGGGCGGGCTACACCTTC